This T cell receptor beta chain stems from a study of identical twins. Remarks on this clonotype: What it recognizes is unknown.

cDNA carried unique molecular identifiers, and a universal primer site was added by template switching. TCRdb independently ran MiXCR on the 5' RACE reads; one entry per CDR3 protein. The sample comprises hundreds of thousands of distinct CDR3 sequences, 8.6% of which are singletons, and approximately 0.96% rests with the top ten. The length of the CDR3 is 16 residues. V lost 3 bases and J 4 bases, leaving 16 bases between the germline ends. Germline CDR1 and CDR2: SGHDT and YYEEEE. Study observations and caveats: There were fewer insertions in abundant cord blood beta clonotypes, but memory repertoires showed no such pattern. For out-of-frame beta sequences, excess twin sharing was weaker.

The data also belong to a second study, concerning yellow fever vaccine responses in identical twins.

The sequenced material came from PBMCs. The receptor comes from a woman aged 18 to 35 in good health. The chain recombines TRBV5-6 with TRBJ2-2; possibly TRBD1 for D (5 bases). The CDR3 region is CASSYLTARLTGELFF. The CDR3, as DNA: TGTGCCAGCAGCTACCTGACAGCACGCCTCACCGGGGAGCTGTTTTTT.